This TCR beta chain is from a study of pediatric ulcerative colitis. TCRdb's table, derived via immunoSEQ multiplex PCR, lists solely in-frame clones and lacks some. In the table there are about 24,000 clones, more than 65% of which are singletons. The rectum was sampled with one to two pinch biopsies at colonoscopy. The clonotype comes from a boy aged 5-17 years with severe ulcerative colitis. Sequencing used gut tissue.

The CDR3 DNA reads TGTGCCAGCAGTGAGAGGGGATCGTCAGGAAAAAAAGCTTTCTTT. Its translation is CASSERGSSGKKAFF. The chain is built from TRBV25-1 and TRBJ1-1; a possible D gene is TRBD1 (5 bases). The V end was cut by 3 bases, the J end by 9 bases, with 20 bases between. This CDR3 comprises 15 residues. CDR1 is MGHDK, CDR2 SYGVNS, per germline.